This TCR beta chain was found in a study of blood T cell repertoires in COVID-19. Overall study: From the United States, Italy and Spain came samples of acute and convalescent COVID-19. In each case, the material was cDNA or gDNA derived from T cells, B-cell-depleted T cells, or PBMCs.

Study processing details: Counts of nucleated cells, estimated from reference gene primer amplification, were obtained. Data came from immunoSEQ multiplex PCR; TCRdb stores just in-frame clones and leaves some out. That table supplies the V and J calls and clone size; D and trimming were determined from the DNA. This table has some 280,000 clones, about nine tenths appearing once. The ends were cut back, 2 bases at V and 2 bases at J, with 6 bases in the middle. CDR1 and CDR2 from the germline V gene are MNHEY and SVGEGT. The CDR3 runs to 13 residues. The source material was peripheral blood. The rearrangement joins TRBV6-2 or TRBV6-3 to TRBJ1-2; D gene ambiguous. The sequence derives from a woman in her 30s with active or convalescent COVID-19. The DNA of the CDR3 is TGTGCCAGCAGTTACACGGTCAACTATGGCTACACCTTC. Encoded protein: CASSYTVNYGYTF.